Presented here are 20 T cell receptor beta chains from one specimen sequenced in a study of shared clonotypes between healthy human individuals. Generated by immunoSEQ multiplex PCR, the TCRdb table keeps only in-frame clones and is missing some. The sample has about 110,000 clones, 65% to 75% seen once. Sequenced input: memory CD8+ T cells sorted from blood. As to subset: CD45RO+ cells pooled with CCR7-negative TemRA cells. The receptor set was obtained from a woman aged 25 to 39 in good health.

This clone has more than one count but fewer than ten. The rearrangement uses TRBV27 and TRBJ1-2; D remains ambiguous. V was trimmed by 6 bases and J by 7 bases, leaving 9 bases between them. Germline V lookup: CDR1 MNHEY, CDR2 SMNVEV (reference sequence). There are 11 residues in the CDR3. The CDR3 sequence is CASRSDGGYTF. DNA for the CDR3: TGTGCCAGCAGATCGGACGGTGGCTACACCTTC.

Here the CDR3 reads CASSVDYRGRTQYF. The CDR3 DNA reads as TGTGCCAGCAGCGTAGATTACCGGGGGAGGACGCAGTATTTT. V gene TRBV9 combines with J gene TRBJ2-3; a possible D gene is TRBD2 (6 bases). V lost 0 bases to trimming and J lost 9 bases, with 14 bases between them. This CDR3 contains 14 residues. The germline gives CDR1 SGDLS, CDR2 YYNGEE.

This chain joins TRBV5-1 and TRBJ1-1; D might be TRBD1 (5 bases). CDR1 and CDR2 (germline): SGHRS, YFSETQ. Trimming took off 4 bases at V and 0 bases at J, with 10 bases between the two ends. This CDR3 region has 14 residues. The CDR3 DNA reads TGCGCCAGCAGCAATGGACAAGTGAACACTGAAGCTTTCTTT. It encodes CASSNGQVNTEAFF.

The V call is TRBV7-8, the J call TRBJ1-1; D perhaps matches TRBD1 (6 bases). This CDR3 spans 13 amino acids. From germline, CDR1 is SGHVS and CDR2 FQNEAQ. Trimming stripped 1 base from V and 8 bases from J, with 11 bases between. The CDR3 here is CASSLENDREAFF. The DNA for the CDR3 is TGTGCCAGCAGCTTAGAGAACGACAGGGAAGCTTTCTTT.

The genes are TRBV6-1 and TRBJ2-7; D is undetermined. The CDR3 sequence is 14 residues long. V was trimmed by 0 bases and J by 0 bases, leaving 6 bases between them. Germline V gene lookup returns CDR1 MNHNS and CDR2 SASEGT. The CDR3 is CASSEAAISYEQYF. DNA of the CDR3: TGTGCCAGCAGTGAAGCAGCGATCTCCTACGAGCAGTACTTC.

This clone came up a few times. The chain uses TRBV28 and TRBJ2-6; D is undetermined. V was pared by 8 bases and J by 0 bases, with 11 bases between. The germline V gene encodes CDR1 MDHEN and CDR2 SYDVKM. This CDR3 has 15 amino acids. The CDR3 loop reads CASGITSSGANVLTF. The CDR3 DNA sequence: TGTGCCAGCGGGATAACAAGCTCTGGGGCCAACGTCCTGACTTTC.

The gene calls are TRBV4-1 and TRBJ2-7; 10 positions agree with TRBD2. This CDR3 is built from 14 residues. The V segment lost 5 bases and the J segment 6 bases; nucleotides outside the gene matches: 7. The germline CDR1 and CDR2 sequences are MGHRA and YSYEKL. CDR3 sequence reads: CASSSPGLAREQYF. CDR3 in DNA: TGCGCCAGCAGCTCTCCGGGACTAGCGCGCGAGCAGTACTTC.

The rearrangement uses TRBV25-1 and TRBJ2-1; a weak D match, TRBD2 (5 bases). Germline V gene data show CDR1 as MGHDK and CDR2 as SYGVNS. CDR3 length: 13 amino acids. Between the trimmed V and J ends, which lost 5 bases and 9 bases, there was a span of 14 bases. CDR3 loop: CASSSLATPEQFF. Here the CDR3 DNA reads TGTGCCAGCAGTTCTCTAGCTACCCCTGAGCAGTTCTTC. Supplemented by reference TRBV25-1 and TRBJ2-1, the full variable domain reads EADIYQTPRYLVIGTGKKITLECSQTMGHDKMYWYQQDPGMELHLIHYSYGVNSTEKGDLSSESTVSRIRTEHFPLTLESARPSHTSQYLCASSSLATPEQFFGPGTRLTVL.

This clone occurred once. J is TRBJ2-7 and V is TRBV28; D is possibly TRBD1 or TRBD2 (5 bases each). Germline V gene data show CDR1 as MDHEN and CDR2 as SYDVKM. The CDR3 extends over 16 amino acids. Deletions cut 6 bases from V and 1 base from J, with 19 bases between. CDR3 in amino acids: CASRALEAGLSYEQYF. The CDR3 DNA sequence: TGTGCCAGCAGGGCTTTGGAGGCAGGGTTGTCCTACGAGCAGTACTTC.

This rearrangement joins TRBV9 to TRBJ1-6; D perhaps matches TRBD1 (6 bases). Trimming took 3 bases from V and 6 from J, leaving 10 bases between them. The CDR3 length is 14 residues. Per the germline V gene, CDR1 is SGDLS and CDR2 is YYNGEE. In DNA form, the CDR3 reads TGTGCCAGCAGCGAGGGGGACGCTAATTCACCCCTCCACTTT. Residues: CASSEGDANSPLHF.

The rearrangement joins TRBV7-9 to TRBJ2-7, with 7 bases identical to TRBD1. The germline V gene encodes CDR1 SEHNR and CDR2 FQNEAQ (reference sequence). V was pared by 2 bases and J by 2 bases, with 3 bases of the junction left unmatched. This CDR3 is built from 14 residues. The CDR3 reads CASSLQGVTYEQYF. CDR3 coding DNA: TGTGCCAGCAGCTTACAGGGGGTGACCTACGAGCAGTACTTC.

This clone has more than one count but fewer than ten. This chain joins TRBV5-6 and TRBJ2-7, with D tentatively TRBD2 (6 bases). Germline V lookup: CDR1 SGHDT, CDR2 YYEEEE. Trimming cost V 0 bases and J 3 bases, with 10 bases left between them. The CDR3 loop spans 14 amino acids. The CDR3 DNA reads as TGTGCCAGCAGCTTGGGAGGGGACTTCTACGAGCAGTACTTC. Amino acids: CASSLGGDFYEQYF.

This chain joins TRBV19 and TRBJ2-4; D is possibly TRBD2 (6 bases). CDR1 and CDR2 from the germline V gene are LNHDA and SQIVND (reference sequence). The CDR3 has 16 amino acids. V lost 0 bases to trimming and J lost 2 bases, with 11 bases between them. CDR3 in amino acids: CASSIEEGRSKNIQYF. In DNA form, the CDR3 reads TGTGCCAGTAGTATAGAGGAGGGGAGATCCAAAAACATTCAGTACTTC. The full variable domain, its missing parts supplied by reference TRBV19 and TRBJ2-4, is DGGITQSPKYLFRKEGQNVTLSCEQNLNHDAMYWYRQDPGQGLRLIYYSQIVNDFQKGDIAEGYSVSREKKESFPLTVTSAQKNPTAFYLCASSIEEGRSKNIQYFGAGTRLSVL.

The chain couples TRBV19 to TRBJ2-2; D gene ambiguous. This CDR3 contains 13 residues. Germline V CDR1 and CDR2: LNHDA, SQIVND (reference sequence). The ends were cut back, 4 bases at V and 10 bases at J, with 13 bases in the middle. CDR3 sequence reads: CASSRSPWVELFF. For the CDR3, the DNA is TGTGCCAGTAGTAGATCCCCCTGGGTGGAGCTGTTTTTT.

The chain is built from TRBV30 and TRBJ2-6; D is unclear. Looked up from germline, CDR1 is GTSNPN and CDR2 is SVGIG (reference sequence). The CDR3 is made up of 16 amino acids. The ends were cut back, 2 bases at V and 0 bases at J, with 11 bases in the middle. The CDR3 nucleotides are TGTGCCTGGAGTCCCCCAGGTTACTCTGGGGCCAACGTCCTGACTTTC. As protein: CAWSPPGYSGANVLTF. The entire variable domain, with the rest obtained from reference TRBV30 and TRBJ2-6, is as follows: SQTIHQWPATLVQPVGSPLSLECTVEGTSNPNLYWYRQAAGRGLQLLFYSVGIGQISSEVPQNLSASRPQDRQFILSSKKLLLSDSGFYLCAWSPPGYSGANVLTFGAGSRLTVL.

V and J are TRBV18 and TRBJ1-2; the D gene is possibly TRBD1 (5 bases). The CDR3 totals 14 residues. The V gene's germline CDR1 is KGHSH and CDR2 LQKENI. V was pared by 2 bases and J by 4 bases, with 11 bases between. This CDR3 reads CASSPGGAGYGYTF. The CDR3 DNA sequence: TGTGCCAGCTCACCAGGAGGGGCCGGCTATGGCTACACCTTC.

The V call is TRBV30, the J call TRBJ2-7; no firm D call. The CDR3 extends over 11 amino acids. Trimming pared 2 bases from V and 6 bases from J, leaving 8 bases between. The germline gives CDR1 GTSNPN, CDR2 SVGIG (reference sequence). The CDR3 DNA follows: TGTGCCTGGAGTTGGGTGGGCGAGCAGTACTTC. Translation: CAWSWVGEQYF.

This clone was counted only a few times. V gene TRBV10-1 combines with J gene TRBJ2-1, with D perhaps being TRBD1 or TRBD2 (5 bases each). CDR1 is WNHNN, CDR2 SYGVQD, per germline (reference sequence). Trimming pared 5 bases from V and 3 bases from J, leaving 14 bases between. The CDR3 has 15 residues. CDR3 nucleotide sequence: TGCGCCAGCAGTATAGGTCAGGGAGACTACAATGAGCAGTTCTTC. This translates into CASSIGQGDYNEQFF.

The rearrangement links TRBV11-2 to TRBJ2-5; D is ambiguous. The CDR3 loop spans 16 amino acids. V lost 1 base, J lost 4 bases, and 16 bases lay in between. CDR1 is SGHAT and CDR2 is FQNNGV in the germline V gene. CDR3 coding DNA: TGTGCCAGCAGCTTAGGGAATGGGCGACCCGGAGAGACCCAGTACTTC. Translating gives CASSLGNGRPGETQYF. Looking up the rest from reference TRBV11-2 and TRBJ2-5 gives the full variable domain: EAGVAQSPRYKIIEKRQSVAFWCNPISGHATLYWYQQILGQGPKLLIQFQNNGVVDDSQLPKDRFSAERLKGVDSTLKIQPAKLEDSAVYLCASSLGNGRPGETQYFGPGTRLLVL.

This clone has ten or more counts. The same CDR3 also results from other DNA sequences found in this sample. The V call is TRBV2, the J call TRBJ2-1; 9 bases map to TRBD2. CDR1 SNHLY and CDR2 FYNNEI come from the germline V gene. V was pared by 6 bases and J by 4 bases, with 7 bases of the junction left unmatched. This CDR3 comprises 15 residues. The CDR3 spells CASRLAGSSYNEQFF. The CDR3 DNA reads TGTGCCAGCAGGCTAGCGGGGAGTTCGTACAATGAGCAGTTCTTC. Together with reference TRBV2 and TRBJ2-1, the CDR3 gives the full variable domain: EPEVTQTPSHQVTQMGQEVILRCVPISNHLYFYWYRQILGQKVEFLVSFYNNEISEKSEIFDDQFSVERPDGSNFTLKIRSTKLEDSAMYFCASRLAGSSYNEQFFGPGTRLTVL.